The 2 T cell receptor beta chains below come from one sample, sequenced in a study of radiotherapy plus CTLA-4 blockade in lung cancer. TCRdb keeps only in-frame clones here, not all; method: immunoSEQ multiplex PCR. This table holds approximately 89,000 clones, about four fifths found once. The source material was peripheral blood, sampled from a patient treated with radiotherapy plus ipilimumab. The receptors shown here come from a human donor with non-small cell lung cancer that progressed on radiotherapy plus ipilimumab.

The genes are TRBV5-5 and TRBJ2-2; 9 bases are shared with TRBD1. Germline CDR1 SGHKS, CDR2 YYEKEE (reference sequence). Trimming at V came to 4 bases and at J to 4 bases, leaving 2 bases not matched to a gene. The CDR3 is 14 residues long. The CDR3: CASSADRGTGELFF. The CDR3, as DNA: TGTGCCAGCAGCGCGGACAGGGGCACCGGGGAGCTGTTTTTT.

The chain recombines TRBV20-1 with TRBJ2-1; no firm D call. Between the trimmed V and J ends, which lost 5 bases and 3 bases, there was a span of 5 bases. The CDR3 has 11 amino acids. The V gene's germline CDR1 is DFQATT and CDR2 SNEGSKA (reference sequence). The CDR3 is CSALDYNEQFF. The CDR3 coding sequence is TGCAGTGCTTTGGACTACAATGAGCAGTTCTTC.